This T cell receptor beta chain was captured by sequencing in a study of blood T cell repertoires in COVID-19. The CDR3 is 16 amino acids. After removal of 4 bases from V and 5 bases from J, the junction contained 6 bases not matched to a gene. CDR1 and CDR2 (germline): SGHTA, FQGNSA. This clone appeared a few times. Some clones are missing from TCRdb's copy, which holds only in-frame ones; the method was immunoSEQ multiplex PCR. The sample contains about 130,000 clones, over 75% of which appear only once. Sequencing was done on a sample of peripheral blood. The receptor's source is a man aged 30-40 years with COVID-19, enrolled during active disease. The chain uses TRBV7-2 and TRBJ2-4; 12 bases match TRBD2. CDR3: CASSWRTSGEQNIQYF. CDR3 sequence (DNA): TGTGCCAGCAGCTGGAGGACTAGCGGGGAGCAAAACATTCAGTACTTC.